The 5 T cell receptor beta chains reported below all come from one sample, sequenced in a study of blood T cells in healthy people across ages. The authors ran a second PCR of 7 to 11 cycles using a sample-barcoded 5' primer and a J-beta primer mix. Via MiXCR, TCRdb re-called the 5' RACE reads, giving one row per CDR3 protein. Of roughly 1.4 million distinct CDR3 sequences listed, approximately 60% were seen once; the top ten hold roughly 7%. The source material was blood. These TCRs come from a man aged 18-30 years in good health.

This clonotype showed up just a few times. This chain links TRBV7-9 with TRBJ2-2; D ambiguous. Trimming removed 1 base from V and 1 base from J, with 10 bases in between. CDR3 length: 16 amino acids. CDR1 and CDR2 (germline): SEHNR, FQNEAQ (reference sequence). CDR3: CASSLVSWRNTGELFF. CDR3 bases: TGTGCCAGCAGCTTAGTCTCCTGGCGGAACACCGGGGAGCTGTTTTTT.

V and J are TRBV27 and TRBJ2-7; D is possibly TRBD1 or TRBD2 (5 bases each). The J call could be wrong; TRBJ2-5 is a better fit for the DNA end. The CDR3 has 14 residues. Looked up from germline, CDR1 is MNHEY and CDR2 is SMNVEV (reference sequence). The CDR3 is CASSITGTPETQYF. The CDR3 DNA is TGTGCCAGCAGCATCACCGGGACCCCAGAGACCCAGTACTTC.

In this sample, this clonotype turned up once. V usage is TRBV7-7 and J usage is TRBJ2-1; 8 nucleotides line up with TRBD1. Trimming at V came to 1 base and at J to 0 bases, leaving 2 bases not matched to a gene. CDR1 and CDR2 (germline): SSHAT, FNYEAQ (reference sequence). This CDR3 has 16 residues. CDR3 nucleotide sequence: TGTGCCAGCAGCTTAGGACAGGGGCTCTCCTACAATGAGCAGTTCTTC. Amino acids: CASSLGQGLSYNEQFF. Complete variable domain (other parts from reference TRBV7-7 and TRBJ2-1): GAGVSQSPRYKVTKRGQDVTLRCDPISSHATLYWYQQALGQGPEFLTYFNYEAQPDKSGLPSDRFSAERPEGSISTLTIQRTEQRDSAMYRCASSLGQGLSYNEQFFGPGTRLTVL.

The rearrangement joins TRBV6-2 or TRBV6-3 to TRBJ1-6, with D unclear. This CDR3 is built from 12 residues. V was cut by 5 bases and J by 9 bases, with 8 bases left in between. Germline V gives CDR1 MNHEY, CDR2 SVGEGT. CDR3 amino acids: CASSQRISPLHF. For the CDR3, the DNA is TGTGCCAGCAGTCAGCGAATTTCACCCCTCCACTTT.

The sample holds a few counts of this clonotype. The chain employs TRBV10-2 and TRBJ1-2, with D unresolved. From germline, CDR1 is WSHSY and CDR2 SAAADI. V lost 3 bases and J 7 bases, leaving 12 bases between the germline ends. CDR3 length: 13 residues. Here the CDR3 reads CASSEGQEFGYTF. The CDR3, as DNA: TGCGCCAGCAGTGAAGGTCAGGAATTTGGCTACACCTTC.